This entry lists 7 T cell receptor beta chains sequenced from one sample in a study of T-cell reconstitution after alpha-beta-depleted transplantation in children. Preparation of the TCRbeta library used unique molecular identifiers. TCRdb re-called the PCR reads through MiXCR, storing one row per CDR3 protein. The table has approximately 650,000 distinct CDR3 sequences, around 13% seen once. Specimen: PBMCs, collected before TCRalphabeta/CD19-depleted stem cell transplant. The source is a girl aged 2 to 10 with congenital amegakaryocytic thrombocytopenia, due to receive a stem cell transplant.

The chain joins TRBV20-1 to TRBJ1-1; 11 nucleotides agree with TRBD1. Unmatched junction bases numbered 3, after V lost 2 bases and J lost 4 bases. The germline CDR1 and CDR2 sequences are DFQATT and SNEGSKA (reference sequence). The CDR3 is made up of 14 amino acids. CDR3 DNA sequence: TGCAGTGCTAGATCGGGACAGGGGGGCACTGAAGCTTTCTTT. Its translation is CSARSGQGGTEAFF.

This clonotype was seen a handful of times. The chain uses TRBV10-2 and TRBJ1-1, with D uncertain. V gave up 5 bases and J gave up 3 bases, with 10 bases separating them. Looked up from germline, CDR1 is WSHSY and CDR2 is SAAADI. The length of the CDR3 is 13 residues. CDR3 amino acids: CASSLVDYTEAFF. The CDR3 region has the DNA TGCGCCAGCAGTTTAGTAGACTACACTGAAGCTTTCTTT.

The chain's CDR3 is CASSFRGSSSYEQYF. CDR3 coding DNA: TGTGCCAGCAGCTTTAGGGGCTCCAGCTCCTACGAGCAGTACTTC. J is TRBJ2-7 and V is TRBV7-9; D is perhaps TRBD1 (5 bases). Trimming stripped 3 bases from V and 0 bases from J, with 12 bases between. The CDR3 spans 15 residues. Germline CDR1 SEHNR, CDR2 FQNEAQ (reference sequence).

The rearrangement uses TRBV19 and TRBJ2-7; possible D gene TRBD2, 6 bases. The CDR3 totals 12 residues. V was trimmed by 8 bases and J by 3 bases, leaving 11 bases between them. Germline V CDR1 and CDR2: LNHDA, SQIVND (reference sequence). The CDR3 region is CASSAGYYEQYF. CDR3 in DNA: TGTGCCAGTTCAGCGGGTTACTACGAGCAGTACTTC.

This clonotype was counted only a few times. In DNA form, the CDR3 reads TGTGCCAGCAGTCCAACCTGGACGGTAAAGGGTGTCGGCTACAATGAGCAGTTCTTC. Protein sequence: CASSPTWTVKGVGYNEQFF. V gene TRBV27 combines with J gene TRBJ2-1; the D is unclear. The ends were cut back, 5 bases at V and 3 bases at J, with 26 bases in the middle. Germline-derived CDR1 and CDR2 are MNHEY and SMNVEV (reference sequence). CDR3 length: 19 residues.

This clonotype was counted many times. V usage is TRBV5-6 and J usage is TRBJ2-5; weak D call: TRBD1 (6 bases). Per the germline V gene, CDR1 is SGHDT and CDR2 is YYEEEE. Trimming stripped 0 bases from V and 0 bases from J, with 9 bases between. CDR3 size: 15 residues. The CDR3 here is CASSLVGTNQETQYF. In DNA form, the CDR3 reads TGTGCCAGCAGCTTGGTCGGGACAAACCAAGAGACCCAGTACTTC.

In this sample, this clonotype turned up many times. CDR3 bases: TGTGCCAGCTCCCTAGACCTCCACGAGCAGTACTTC. Translation gives CASSLDLHEQYF. This chain joins TRBV28 and TRBJ2-7; D is undetermined. Trimming removed 8 bases from V and 5 bases from J, with 13 bases in between. CDR1 and CDR2 from the germline V gene are MDHEN and SYDVKM. The CDR3 is made up of 12 amino acids.